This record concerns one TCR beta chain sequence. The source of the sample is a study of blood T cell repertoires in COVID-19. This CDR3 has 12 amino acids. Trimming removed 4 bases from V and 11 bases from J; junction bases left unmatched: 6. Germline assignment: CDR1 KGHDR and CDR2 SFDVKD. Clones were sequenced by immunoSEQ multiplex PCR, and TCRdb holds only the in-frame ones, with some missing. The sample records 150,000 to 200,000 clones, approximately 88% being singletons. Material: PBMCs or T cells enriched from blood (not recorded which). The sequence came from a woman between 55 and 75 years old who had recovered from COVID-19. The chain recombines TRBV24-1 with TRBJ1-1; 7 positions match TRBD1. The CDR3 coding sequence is TGTGCCACCAGTGAAGCACAGGGGAAGGCTTTCTTT. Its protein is CATSEAQGKAFF.